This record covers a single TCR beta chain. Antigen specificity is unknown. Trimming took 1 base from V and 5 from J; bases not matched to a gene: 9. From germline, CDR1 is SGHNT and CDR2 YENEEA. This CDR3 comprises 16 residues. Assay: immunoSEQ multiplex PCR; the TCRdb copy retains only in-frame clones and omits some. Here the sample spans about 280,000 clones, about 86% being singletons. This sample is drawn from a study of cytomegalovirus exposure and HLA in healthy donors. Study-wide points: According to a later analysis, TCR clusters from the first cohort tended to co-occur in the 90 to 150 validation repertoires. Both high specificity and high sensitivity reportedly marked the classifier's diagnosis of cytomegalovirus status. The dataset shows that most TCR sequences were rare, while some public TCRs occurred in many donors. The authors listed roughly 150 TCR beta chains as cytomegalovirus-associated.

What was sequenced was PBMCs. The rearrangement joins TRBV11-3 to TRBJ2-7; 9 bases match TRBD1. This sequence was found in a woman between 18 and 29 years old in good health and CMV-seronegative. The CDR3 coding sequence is TGTGCCAGCAGCTTAGTCGGGACAGGGATTCCTCACGAGCAGTACTTC. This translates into CASSLVGTGIPHEQYF.